This T cell receptor (beta chain) was identified in a study of beta chain features in type 1 diabetes. About the research overall: What patients shared with healthy donors was a similar profile of age, gender and cell yields. Whole-study findings and limits: TCRB CDR3s from Type 1 diabetes patients were moderately but significantly shorter in all four CD4+ subsets.

In its sample, this clone was seen a few times. Antigen specificity is unknown. The length of the CDR3 is 16 residues. CDR1 is SQVTM, CDR2 ANQGSEA, per germline. Trimming took 7 bases from V and 4 from J; bases not matched to a gene: 14. Since all of the isolated RNA was reverse transcribed, expressed TCRB transcripts were what got sequenced. Clones were sequenced by immunoSEQ multiplex PCR, and TCRdb holds only the in-frame ones, with some missing. The sample shows hundreds of thousands of clones, over 12% of them seen only once. Sequenced material: naive CD4+ T cells from blood. The source of this sequence is a young man with type 1 diabetes. The chain carries TRBV29-1 and TRBJ1-1, with 11 bases aligning to TRBD1. CDR3 in DNA: TGCAGCGCTGGACAGGGGGCCGCGGCTTTGAGCACTGAAGCTTTCTTT. Amino acid sequence: CSAGQGAAALSTEAFF.